The clone carrying this T cell receptor (beta chain) was found many times. This sample was included in a study of molecular identifiers for immune sequencing clone quantification. TCRdb independently ran MiXCR on the PCR reads; one entry per CDR3 protein. The repertoire holds roughly 630,000 distinct CDR3 sequences, with 25% as singletons. The CDR3 contains 14 residues. The germline V gene has CDR1 SGDLS and CDR2 YYNGEE. V gave up 0 bases and J gave up 4 bases; unmatched junction bases: 2. This chain links TRBV9 with TRBJ2-3; 7 bases are shared with TRBD2. What was sequenced was naive CD8+ T cells from blood, with Jurkat cell RNA spiked in. Regarding subset: FACS-sorted CD8+CD4-CCR7+CD45RA+ naive T cells. This sequence was found in a human donor in good health. Some libraries in this study had Jurkat cell RNA spiked in. The CDR3 loop reads CASSVATSADTQYF. CDR3 sequence (DNA): TGTGCCAGCAGCGTAGCAACTAGCGCAGATACGCAGTATTTT.